This passage covers 4 T cell receptor beta chains from one sample sequenced in a study of T cell changes during pregnancy in multiple sclerosis. Clones were sequenced by immunoSEQ multiplex PCR, and TCRdb holds only the in-frame ones, with some missing. Of about 68,000 clones detected, roughly 89% appear once; the ten largest clones hold 0.86%. The source material was peripheral blood, sampled in the second trimester of pregnancy. The receptors derive from a female donor with multiple sclerosis, enrolled in a pregnancy study.

The gene calls are TRBV9 and TRBJ2-1, with TRBD2 matching 9 bases. The ends lost 2 bases at V and 5 bases at J; junction bases unmatched: 8. Germline V lookup: CDR1 SGDLS, CDR2 YYNGEE. The CDR3 runs 16 residues. This CDR3 is CASSVGSSGDHNEQFF. Written as DNA, the CDR3 is TGTGCCAGCAGCGTGGGGTCTAGCGGGGACCACAATGAGCAGTTCTTC. Filled out from reference TRBV9 and TRBJ2-1, the complete variable domain reads DSGVTQTPKHLITATGQRVTLRCSPRSGDLSVYWYQQSLDQGLQFLIQYYNGEERAKGNILERFSAQQFPDLHSELNLSSLELGDSALYFCASSVGSSGDHNEQFFGPGTRLTVL.

The V gene is TRBV7-2, the J gene TRBJ1-2, with 8 bases fitting TRBD1. CDR1 SGHTA and CDR2 FQGNSA come from the germline V gene. The CDR3 contains 14 residues. The J segment lost 7 bases and the V segment lost 3 bases, leaving 7 bases of the junction unmatched. In DNA form, the CDR3 reads TGTGCCAGCAGCTTCCTTGGGCAGGGGGCTGGCTACACCTTC. It is translated as CASSFLGQGAGYTF. Filled out from reference TRBV7-2 and TRBJ1-2, the complete variable domain reads GAGVSQSPSNKVTEKGKDVELRCDPISGHTALYWYRQSLGQGLEFLIYFQGNSAPDKSGLPSDRFSAERTGGSVSTLTIQRTQQEDSAVYLCASSFLGQGAGYTFGSGTRLTVV.

This rearrangement joins TRBV7-2 to TRBJ2-1; D uncertain. V gave up 2 bases and J gave up 5 bases, with 10 bases separating them. Germline CDR1 SGHTA, CDR2 FQGNSA. CDR3 length equals 14 residues. The CDR3 region is CASSLLWANNEQFF. The CDR3 DNA reads as TGTGCCAGCAGCTTACTCTGGGCAAACAATGAGCAGTTCTTC.

The CDR3 protein is CAISDLSGGIEQFF. CDR3 sequence (DNA): TGTGCCATCAGTGACTTGAGCGGGGGTATTGAGCAGTTCTTC. The rearrangement joins TRBV10-3 to TRBJ2-1; 8 bases line up with TRBD2. The length of the CDR3 is 14 residues. V lost 3 bases, J lost 9 bases, and 7 bases stayed unmatched. In germline, CDR1 is ENHRY, CDR2 SYGVKD.